The subject of this entry is one T cell receptor beta chain. The study ran its PCR with 60 Vbeta and 13 Jbeta primers. Here immunoSEQ multiplex PCR was the method, and the copy in TCRdb shows in-frame clones only, minus some. The sample holds approximately 120,000 clones, about 80% seen once. This sample is drawn from a study of cytomegalovirus exposure and HLA in healthy donors. The CDR3 consists of 13 residues. Germline V lookup: CDR1 SGHDT, CDR2 YYEEEE. V lost 4 bases to trimming and J lost 3 bases, with 7 bases between them. The gene calls are TRBV5-6 and TRBJ2-2; no firm D call. The sequenced material came from PBMCs. This TCR was recovered from a woman in her 50s in good health and CMV-seropositive. For the CDR3, the DNA is TGTGCCAGCAGCAAACGAGACACCGGGGAGCTGTTTTTT. Residues: CASSKRDTGELFF.